This T cell receptor (beta chain) was captured in a study of radiation and T cells in renal cell carcinoma. Noted time point: blood 2 weeks post-SBRT. Treatment of the sample: 15 Gy SBRT to primary tumor, nephrectomy 4 weeks later. This renal cell carcinoma was of the clear cell type. Trimming left V 5 bases short and J 5 bases short, with 19 bases between. The CDR3 has 16 amino acids. Germline V lookup: CDR1 LGHNT, CDR2 FRNRAP. Profiled with immunoSEQ multiplex PCR; TCRdb holds only in-frame clones, not every one. The table has more than 20,000 clones, about 85% seen once; the top ten hold 31%. The material was blood, obtained from a patient whose treatment included radiotherapy and nephrectomy. The clonotype originates from a man aged 55 to 70 with renal cell carcinoma. The rearrangement joins TRBV12-5 to TRBJ2-1; tentatively, D is TRBD2 (5 bases). CDR3 nucleotides: TGTGCTAGTGGTCCAGCCGGTTTAGCGCGTAACAATGAGCAGTTCTTC. Protein: CASGPAGLARNNEQFF.